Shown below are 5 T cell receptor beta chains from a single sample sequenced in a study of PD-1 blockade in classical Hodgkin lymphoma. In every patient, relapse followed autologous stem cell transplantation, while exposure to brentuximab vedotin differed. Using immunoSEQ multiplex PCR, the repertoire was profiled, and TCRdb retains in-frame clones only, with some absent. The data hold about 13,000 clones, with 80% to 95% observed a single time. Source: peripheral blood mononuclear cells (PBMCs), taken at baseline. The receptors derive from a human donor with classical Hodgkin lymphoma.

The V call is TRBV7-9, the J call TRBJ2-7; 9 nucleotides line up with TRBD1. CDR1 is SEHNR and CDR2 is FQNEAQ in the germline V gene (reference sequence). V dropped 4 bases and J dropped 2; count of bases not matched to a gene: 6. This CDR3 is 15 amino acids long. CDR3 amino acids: CASSSPGTGTYEQYF. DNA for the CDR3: TGTGCCAGCAGCTCGCCCGGGACAGGGACCTACGAGCAGTACTTC.

The CDR3 DNA reads TGCAGCGTCAGACAGGGAAGTCTGGCCTACGAGCAGTACTTC. This encodes CSVRQGSLAYEQYF. This chain joins TRBV29-1 and TRBJ2-7; 7 positions match TRBD1. The CDR3 is made up of 14 amino acids. V lost 6 bases and J lost 2; bases outside the gene matches: 10. From germline, CDR1 is SQVTM and CDR2 ANQGSEA.

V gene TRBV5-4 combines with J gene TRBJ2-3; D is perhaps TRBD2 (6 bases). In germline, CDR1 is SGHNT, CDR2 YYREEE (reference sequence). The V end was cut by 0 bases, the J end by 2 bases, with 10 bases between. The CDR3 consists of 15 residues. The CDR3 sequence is CASSLEGGTTDTQYF. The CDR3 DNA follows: TGTGCCAGCAGCTTGGAAGGCGGGACCACAGATACGCAGTATTTT.

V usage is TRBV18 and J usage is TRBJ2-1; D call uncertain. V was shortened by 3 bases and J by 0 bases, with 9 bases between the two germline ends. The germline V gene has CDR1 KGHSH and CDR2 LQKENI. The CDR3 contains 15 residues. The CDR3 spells CASSPAAISYNEQFF. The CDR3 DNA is TGTGCCAGCTCACCCGCTGCAATCTCCTACAATGAGCAGTTCTTC. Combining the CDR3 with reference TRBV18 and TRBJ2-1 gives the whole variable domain NAGVMQNPRHLVRRRGQEARLRCSPMKGHSHVYWYRQLPEEGLKFMVYLQKENIIDESGMPKERFSAEFPKEGPSILRIQQVVRGDSAAYFCASSPAAISYNEQFFGPGTRLTVL.

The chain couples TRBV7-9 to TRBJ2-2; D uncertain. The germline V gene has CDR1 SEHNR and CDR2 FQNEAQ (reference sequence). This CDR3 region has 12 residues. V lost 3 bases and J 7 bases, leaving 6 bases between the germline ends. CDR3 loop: CASSFYVGELFF. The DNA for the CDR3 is TGTGCCAGCAGCTTTTATGTCGGGGAGCTGTTTTTT.